This is a list of T cell receptor beta chains from one sample in a study of T-cell memory formation after mild COVID-19. In TCRdb, the 5' RACE reads were re-called with MiXCR into one record per CDR3 protein. Of about 560,000 distinct CDR3 sequences in the sample, less than 25% were seen once. The sequencing input was PBMCs or a T cell subset sorted from them (not recorded which). The receptors derive from an adult woman who had mild COVID-19 (a few samples of this study predate the infection). Cell type and time point are not known. CDR3s include the opening cysteine and the closing phenylalanine or tryptophan. The D gene is left open where the match is weak. Not all rows give a size; the values are once, few, many and, for expanded clones, a class.

CDR3,DNA,size,J,V,D
CSARRQSNQPQHF,TGCAGTGCTAGGAGACAGTCCAATCAGCCCCAGCATTTT,NA,TRBJ1-5,TRBV20-1,NA
CASSTRDLAGELFF,TGTGCCAGCAGTACCCGGGACCTGGCCGGGGAGCTGTTTTTT,NA,TRBJ2-2,TRBV6-5,NA
CASSLSRGETYEQYF,TGTGCCAGCAGCCTTAGTCGGGGGGAAACCTACGAGCAGTACTTC,NA,TRBJ2-7,TRBV7-9,TRBD2
CASSKSSGNTIYF,TGTGCCAGCAGCAAAAGCTCTGGAAACACCATATATTTT,few,TRBJ1-3,TRBV21-1,NA
CASSSALDNPTQYF,TGCGCCAGCAGCTCGGCGTTGGACAATCCTACGCAGTATTTT,many,TRBJ2-3,TRBV5-1,NA
CATRLGYEQYF,TGTGCCACCAGACTCGGCTACGAGCAGTACTTC,NA,TRBJ2-7,TRBV25-1,NA
CASSRTAVYEQYF,TGTGCCAGCAGTAGGACGGCAGTCTACGAGCAGTACTTC,few,TRBJ2-7,TRBV27,NA
CASSLDSARPGTGELFF,TGTGCCAGCAGCTTAGATTCGGCCCGACCGGGGACCGGGGAGCTGTTTTTT,many,TRBJ2-2,TRBV11-2,NA
CASSQDMYNEQFF,TGTGCCAGCAGCCAGGACATGTACAATGAGCAGTTCTTC,many,TRBJ2-1,TRBV5-5,NA
CASSLDQVTDTQYF,TGTGCCAGCAGCTTAGACCAGGTCACAGATACGCAGTATTTT,NA,TRBJ2-3,TRBV7-9,NA
CASSAWGRTGSGVYGYTF,TGTGCCAGCAGTGCCTGGGGGAGGACAGGGTCGGGTGTTTATGGCTACACCTTC,NA,TRBJ1-2,TRBV25-1,TRBD1
CASTLVGADEQFF,TGTGCCAGCACTCTAGTCGGTGCGGATGAGCAGTTCTTC,NA,TRBJ2-1,TRBV3-1,NA
CASSLGEYGYTF,TGTGCCAGCAGTTTAGGGGAATATGGCTACACCTTC,many,TRBJ1-2,TRBV12-3/TRBV12-4,NA
CASSLAVSGELFF,TGTGCCAGCAGTCTAGCAGTGTCCGGGGAGCTGTTTTTT,NA,TRBJ2-2,TRBV27,NA
CATSGETAIEQFF,TGTGCCACCAGTGGAGAAACAGCAATTGAGCAGTTCTTC,NA,TRBJ2-1,TRBV24-1,NA
CAFSGTGDNYGYTF,TGTGCCTTTTCCGGGACAGGGGATAACTATGGCTACACCTTC,few,TRBJ1-2,TRBV30,TRBD1
CASSYPTAPGSYEQYF,TGTGCCAGCAGTTACCCGACAGCTCCGGGGTCTTACGAGCAGTACTTC,few,TRBJ2-7,TRBV6-5,NA
CASSKGLAGENNEQFF,TGTGCCAGCAGTAAGGGACTAGCGGGAGAGAATAATGAGCAGTTCTTC,few,TRBJ2-1,TRBV2,TRBD2
CATSDPGRLTGELFF,TGTGCCACCAGTGACCCGGGACGACTAACCGGGGAGCTGTTTTTT,many,TRBJ2-2,TRBV24-1,NA
CASSQGVDTEAFF,TGTGCCAGCAGCCAGGGGGTGGACACTGAAGCTTTCTTT,few,TRBJ1-1,TRBV14,NA
CASSPPYADTQYF,TGTGCCAGCAGTCCCCCGTACGCGGATACGCAGTATTTT,few,TRBJ2-3,TRBV6-6,NA
CASSGDLDNEQFF,TGTGCCAGCAGCGGGGACTTAGACAATGAGCAGTTCTTC,NA,TRBJ2-1,TRBV5-6,NA
CASSYTTGGMNTEAFF,TGTGCCAGCAGTTATACGACAGGGGGGATGAACACTGAAGCTTTCTTT,few,TRBJ1-1,TRBV6-5,TRBD1
CASSSLGLAGAGELFF,TGTGCCAGCAGCTCCTTAGGACTAGCGGGAGCCGGGGAGCTGTTTTTT,NA,TRBJ2-2,TRBV7-9,TRBD2
CATSLLGRINSYEQYF,TGTGCCACCAGTCTCCTCGGACGGATCAACTCCTACGAGCAGTACTTC,few,TRBJ2-7,TRBV24-1,NA
CASSPGTDISADTQYF,TGTGCCAGCAGCCCCGGGACCGATATTAGCGCAGATACGCAGTATTTT,few,TRBJ2-3,TRBV11-2,NA
CASSHWGLDNLSGNTIYF,TGTGCCAGCAGTCACTGGGGGCTCGATAACCTCTCTGGAAACACCATATATTTT,few,TRBJ1-3,TRBV6-6,NA